Below are 18 T cell receptor beta chains sequenced from a single sample in a study of Graves' ophthalmopathy and Graves' hyperthyroidism. RNA transcripts provided the template for amplifying TCR beta CDR3 regions. Second-round multiplex PCR came after first-round RT-PCR with HTBI primers. TCRdb processed the multiplex PCR reads anew with MiXCR; each CDR3 protein has one entry. The profile shows roughly 500,000 distinct CDR3 sequences, roughly 14% of them singletons. Sequences were obtained from blood. The receptor set was obtained from a woman between 25 and 40 years old with Graves' ophthalmopathy.

In its sample, this clonotype was seen many times. This chain connects TRBV5-1 to TRBJ2-7, with 8 bases identical to TRBD2. V lost 4 bases and J lost 1; bases outside the gene matches: 16. The CDR3 sequence is 18 residues long. Germline CDR1 SGHRS, CDR2 YFSETQ. CDR3 sequence (DNA): TGCGCCAGCAGCAACAGCGGACTAGCTTTAGCGCGGTCCTACGAGCAGTACTTC. It codes for CASSNSGLALARSYEQYF.

Of note for this clonotype: Since a much larger clone is just one base distant, this may be a read error. The V gene is TRBV11-2, the J gene TRBJ2-2; D possibly corresponds to TRBD2 (5 bases). This CDR3 is built from 15 residues. Germline lookup yields CDR1 SGHAT and CDR2 FQNNGV. The CDR3 spells CASSLVGYNTGELLF. The CDR3 DNA sequence: TGTGCCAGCAGCTTAGTGGGGTATAACACCGGGGAGCTGTTGTTT.

This clonotype was detected many times. This chain uses TRBV24-1 with TRBJ2-2, with D perhaps being TRBD1 or TRBD2 (5 bases each). V lost 5 bases and J lost 1, with 13 bases in between. The CDR3 is made up of 16 amino acids. Germline V lookup: CDR1 KGHDR, CDR2 SFDVKD. The CDR3 loop is CATSGPGRVNTGELFF. CDR3 coding DNA: TGTGCCACCAGTGGACCGGGACGCGTGAACACCGGGGAGCTGTTTTTT.

This clonotype was counted ten times or more. The V and J genes are TRBV29-1 and TRBJ2-5; the D gene is possibly TRBD2 (5 bases). The CDR3 runs to 14 residues. V shed 7 bases and J shed 3 bases, with 18 bases lying between them. Germline CDR1 SQVTM, CDR2 ANQGSEA. The CDR3 coding sequence is TGCAGCGCTGCCATCAGCGGAGTGGAAGAGACCCAGTACTTC. Encoded protein: CSAAISGVEETQYF.

The gene calls are TRBV5-6 and TRBJ2-5; D is perhaps TRBD2 (6 bases). In germline, CDR1 is SGHDT, CDR2 YYEEEE. This CDR3 is 13 amino acids long. Trimming left V 0 bases short and J 7 bases short, with 10 bases between. The CDR3 loop is CASSLAGRGTQYF. The DNA for the CDR3 is TGTGCCAGCAGCTTGGCCGGGAGAGGGACCCAGTACTTC.

Many counts were recorded for this clonotype. The V call is TRBV5-1, the J call TRBJ1-2; the D is unclear. CDR3 length equals 12 residues. With 2 bases removed from V and 2 bases from J, the gap between germline ends came to 4 bases. Germline CDR1 reads SGHRS; CDR2 reads YFSETQ. Here the CDR3 DNA reads TGCGCCAGCAGCTTTGGGAACTATGGCTACACCTTC. Its translation is CASSFGNYGYTF.

In this sample, this clonotype turned up many times. This rearrangement joins TRBV6-1 to TRBJ2-7; weak D call: TRBD1 (6 bases). The V gene lost 6 bases and the J gene lost 0 bases, with 15 bases spanning the gap. The CDR3 is 15 amino acids. Germline CDR1 and CDR2: MNHNS and SASEGT. DNA of the CDR3: TGTGCCAGCAGACCCCCGGACAGATTCTCCTACGAGCAGTACTTC. Translating it yields CASRPPDRFSYEQYF.

The chain has TRBV28 and TRBJ2-7; no clear D gene. V gave up 3 bases and J gave up 10 bases, with 13 bases separating them. The CDR3 extends over 12 amino acids. From germline, CDR1 is MDHEN and CDR2 SYDVKM. DNA of the CDR3: TGTGCCAGCAGTTTTCGGAATCTGGGACAGTACTTC. Residues: CASSFRNLGQYF.

The V and J genes are TRBV6-5 and TRBJ1-2, with D perhaps matching TRBD1 (6 bases). Germline CDR1 MNHEY, CDR2 SVGAGI. The CDR3 is 14 amino acids. The germline V and J ends were trimmed by 2 bases and 4 bases, with 11 bases remaining between them. The CDR3 reads CASSYVRDTYGYTF. The CDR3 nucleotides are TGTGCCAGCAGTTACGTCCGGGACACCTATGGCTACACCTTC.

J is TRBJ1-5 and V is TRBV6-5, with 7 bases that match TRBD1. Germline trimming cut 6 bases from V and 3 bases from J; bases unmatched to any gene: 5. The germline gives CDR1 MNHEY, CDR2 SVGAGI. CDR3 length: 14 residues. The CDR3 nucleotides are TGTGCCAGCAGACTCGACAGGGACAATCAGCCCCAGCATTTT. As protein: CASRLDRDNQPQHF.

Worth noting for this clonotype: This sequence may be a read error, since a much larger clone differs from it by one base. This rearrangement joins TRBV6-1 to TRBJ1-1; D ambiguous. V was cut by 0 bases and J by 5 bases, with 7 bases left in between. The CDR3 contains 13 residues. CDR1 MNHNS and CDR2 SASEGT come from the germline V gene. CDR3: CASSEALITEAFF. The CDR3 DNA sequence: TGTGCCAGCAGTGAAGCCTTGATTACTGAAGCTTTCTTT.

There are many counts of this clonotype. This chain connects TRBV20-1 to TRBJ1-5, with no clear D. Trimming removed 2 bases from V and 1 base from J, with 6 bases in between. This CDR3 has 13 amino acids. Per germline, CDR1 DFQATT and CDR2 SNEGSKA (reference sequence). The CDR3 DNA sequence: TGCAGTGCTAGACTGGACAGCAATCAGCCCCAGCATTTT. It codes for CSARLDSNQPQHF.

This clonotype was counted ten times or more. J is TRBJ2-5 and V is TRBV12-3 or TRBV12-4; the D gene is possibly TRBD1 (6 bases). The CDR3 covers 17 residues. Between the trimmed V and J ends, which lost 7 bases and 9 bases, there was a span of 30 bases. The CDR3 sequence is CASTSSAPRGQPTAQYF. The CDR3, as DNA: TGTGCCAGCACTTCAAGCGCCCCTAGGGGACAACCGACGGCCCAGTACTTC.

This clonotype was recorded many times. This chain joins TRBV20-1 and TRBJ1-2; unclear D gene. Germline CDR1 reads DFQATT; CDR2 reads SNEGSKA (reference sequence). Trimming removed 0 bases at V and 1 base at J, with 12 bases between. The CDR3 sequence is 15 residues long. The CDR3 DNA reads TGCAGTGCTAGAGATCCCCGGAAAGTTAACTATGGCTACACCTTC. Amino acid sequence: CSARDPRKVNYGYTF.

There are many counts of this clonotype. This chain connects TRBV27 to TRBJ1-1; 9 positions agree with TRBD1. There are 13 residues in the CDR3. With V trimmed by 2 bases and J by 11 bases, 6 bases remained unmatched. The V gene's germline CDR1 is MNHEY and CDR2 SMNVEV (reference sequence). CDR3 protein: CASSLGTGSEAFF. The CDR3 DNA is TGTGCCAGCAGTTTAGGGACAGGGTCAGAGGCTTTCTTT.

Note on this clonotype: Just one base apart from a much larger clone, this may be a read error. The J gene is TRBJ2-4, the V gene TRBV7-8, with TRBD1 identical over 8 bases. The germline CDR1 and CDR2 sequences are SGHVS and FQNEAQ. The CDR3 is 16 residues long. The CDR3: CASSLDRGMPVNMQYF. The CDR3 DNA follows: TGTGCCAGCAGTCTCGACAGGGGAATGCCTGTAAACATGCAGTACTTC.

The table lists this clonotype with many counts. J is TRBJ1-3 and V is TRBV20-1; 7 bases agree with TRBD1. The J segment lost 4 bases and the V segment lost 5 bases, leaving 8 bases of the junction unmatched. The germline V gene encodes CDR1 DFQATT and CDR2 SNEGSKA (reference sequence). This CDR3 is built from 14 residues. The CDR3 sequence: CSALRQGGGNTIYF. The CDR3 coding sequence is TGCAGTGCTCTGCGACAGGGAGGGGGAAACACCATATATTTT.

Ten or more counts support this clonotype. J is TRBJ2-5 and V is TRBV2; possible D gene TRBD1, 6 bases. The V gene lost 11 bases and the J gene lost 1 base, with 14 bases spanning the gap. The germline V gene encodes CDR1 SNHLY and CDR2 FYNNEI. The CDR3 sequence is 13 residues long. In nucleotides, the CDR3 is TGTGCCGGGATAGGGGGACGCCAAGAGACCCAGTACTTC. This encodes CAGIGGRQETQYF. Full variable domain (outside the CDR3, taken from reference TRBV2 and TRBJ2-5): EPEVTQTPSHQVTQMGQEVILRCVPISNHLYFYWYRQILGQKVEFLVSFYNNEISEKSEIFDDQFSVERPDGSNFTLKIRSTKLEDSAMYFCAGIGGRQETQYFGPGTRLLVL.